The 21 T cell receptor beta chains below come from one sample, sequenced in a study of cytomegalovirus exposure and HLA in healthy donors. It was with 60 Vbeta and 13 Jbeta primers that the PCR ran. The repertoire was sequenced with immunoSEQ multiplex PCR; TCRdb's copy has only in-frame clones and lacks some. There are approximately 150,000 clones in the sample; more than 60% occur only once, and 2% to 3% lies in the top ten. The sample consisted of PBMCs. The receptors derive from a human donor in good health.

The chain couples TRBV7-8 to TRBJ2-7, with 9 bases lining up with TRBD2. This CDR3 region has 15 residues. V was pared by 1 base and J by 3 bases, with 4 bases of the junction left unmatched. From germline, CDR1 is SGHVS and CDR2 FQNEAQ. CDR3 coding DNA: TGTGCCAGCAGCTTAGTTAGCGGGAGACACTACGAGCAGTACTTC. Encoded protein: CASSLVSGRHYEQYF.

The chain employs TRBV6-1 and TRBJ1-3, with D possibly matching TRBD1 (6 bases). This CDR3 has 15 amino acids. The germline V and J ends were trimmed by 5 bases and 0 bases, with 11 bases remaining between them. In germline, CDR1 is MNHNS, CDR2 SASEGT. The CDR3 loop is CASSPYRVSGNTIYF. The CDR3 region has the DNA TGTGCCAGCAGTCCTTACAGGGTCTCTGGAAACACCATATATTTT.

The count of this clone is one. This sequence joins TRBV30 and TRBJ1-2; D possibly corresponds to TRBD1 (5 bases). Trimming shortened V by 3 bases and J by 6 bases, and 14 bases separated the two germline ends. The CDR3 contains 13 residues. CDR1 and CDR2 from the germline V gene are GTSNPN and SVGIG (reference sequence). The CDR3 region has the DNA TGTGCCTGGAGGACCGGGGGGGAAAATGGCTACACCTTC. Its translation: CAWRTGGENGYTF.

This clone has more than one count but fewer than ten. CDR3 amino acids: CASSFSDPGVEEQFF. CDR3 sequence (DNA): TGCGCCAGCAGCTTCTCGGACCCCGGGGTCGAGGAGCAGTTCTTC. The gene calls are TRBV5-1 and TRBJ2-1; a weak D match, TRBD2 (5 bases). CDR1 is SGHRS and CDR2 is YFSETQ in the germline V gene. This CDR3 spans 15 amino acids. V lost 2 bases and J lost 10, with 19 bases in between.

This sequence joins TRBV5-1 and TRBJ1-6; 7 positions match TRBD1. This CDR3 has 13 residues. With V trimmed by 0 bases and J by 10 bases, 1 base remained unmatched. Germline V gene data show CDR1 as SGHRS and CDR2 as YFSETQ. CDR3 DNA: TGCGCCAGCAGCTTGGGACAGGGATCACCCCTCCACTTT. Amino acids: CASSLGQGSPLHF.

With regard to this clone: This sample also contains other DNA sequences that code for the same CDR3. This chain joins TRBV13 and TRBJ1-5; D ambiguous. V was clipped by 6 bases and J by 6 bases, with 18 bases between them. Germline-derived CDR1 and CDR2 are PRHDT and FYEKMQ (reference sequence). This CDR3 region has 15 residues. CDR3 DNA: TGTGCCAGCAGTCAAGGGTTGTCCGGAGGTCAGCCCCAGCATTTT. It is translated as CASSQGLSGGQPQHF.

The chain joins TRBV11-2 to TRBJ1-1; D is undetermined. V was trimmed by 1 base and J by 4 bases, leaving 10 bases between them. CDR1 SGHAT and CDR2 FQNNGV come from the germline V gene. The length of the CDR3 is 14 residues. CDR3: CASSLVEGSTEAFF. CDR3 in DNA: TGTGCCAGCAGCTTAGTGGAGGGTAGCACTGAAGCTTTCTTT.

This rearrangement joins TRBV27 to TRBJ1-2; D unresolved. In germline, CDR1 is MNHEY, CDR2 SMNVEV (reference sequence). V was trimmed by 5 bases and J by 2 bases, leaving 12 bases between them. The CDR3 covers 14 residues. The CDR3 here is CASSPQWKNYGYTF. CDR3 nucleotides: TGTGCCAGCAGTCCACAGTGGAAAAACTATGGCTACACCTTC.

The rearrangement links TRBV27 to TRBJ2-1, with 7 nucleotides matching TRBD1. Germline loops: CDR1 MNHEY, CDR2 SMNVEV (reference sequence). V was clipped by 3 bases and J by 9 bases; unmatched bases: 5. The CDR3 consists of 13 residues. The CDR3 spells CASSFGTGVEQFF. In nucleotides, the CDR3 is TGTGCCAGCAGTTTCGGAACAGGGGTTGAGCAGTTCTTC.

The rearrangement links TRBV7-2 to TRBJ2-3; 10 bases are a match to TRBD2. The V gene end was trimmed by 4 bases and the J gene end by 8 bases; junction bases not matched to a gene: 3. The length of the CDR3 is 13 residues. Germline V gene sequence: CDR1 SGHTA, CDR2 FQGNSA. The CDR3 here is CASSSSSGGTQYF. The CDR3 nucleotides read TGTGCCAGCAGCTCCTCTAGCGGGGGTACGCAGTATTTT.

This clone was seen a single time. V is TRBV2 and J is TRBJ2-2; TRBD1 matches 10 bases. The V gene's germline CDR1 is SNHLY and CDR2 FYNNEI. This CDR3 has 16 amino acids. Trimming took 5 bases from V and 1 from J; bases not matched to a gene: 4. The CDR3 loop reads CASSRDRGLNTGELFF. The CDR3 coding sequence is TGTGCCAGCAGTCGGGACAGGGGCCTGAACACCGGGGAGCTGTTTTTT.

This chain connects TRBV7-8 to TRBJ1-2; the match to TRBD1 covers 7 bases. The CDR3 length is 15 residues. V was clipped by 4 bases and J by 0 bases; unmatched bases: 5. The germline gives CDR1 SGHVS, CDR2 FQNEAQ. CDR3 nucleotides: TGTGCCAGCAGCTCGTCCGGGACAGCTAACTATGGCTACACCTTC. This gives the protein CASSSSGTANYGYTF.

V usage is TRBV25-1 and J usage is TRBJ1-2; D gene unclear. Germline CDR1 is MGHDK and CDR2 is SYGVNS. V was cut by 1 base and J by 2 bases, with 11 bases left in between. The CDR3 is 15 amino acids. CDR3 protein: CASSESRGMNYGYTF. The DNA for the CDR3 is TGTGCCAGCAGTGAATCTCGGGGAATGAACTATGGCTACACCTTC.

This clone has just a few counts. The genes are TRBV6-5 and TRBJ1-6; D remains ambiguous. Germline values: CDR1 MNHEY, CDR2 SVGAGI. Trimming took 8 bases from V and 9 from J, leaving 20 bases between them. The CDR3 is made up of 15 amino acids. Here the CDR3 DNA reads TGTGCCAGCTCACCTTGGGATGTTGGGAGTTCACCCCTCCACTTT. Protein: CASSPWDVGSSPLHF.

This clone was picked up a small number of times. The chain recombines TRBV4-1 with TRBJ1-2; D ambiguous. The germline CDR1 and CDR2 sequences are MGHRA and YSYEKL. Trimming shortened V by 1 base and J by 7 bases, and 16 bases separated the two germline ends. The CDR3 extends over 15 amino acids. CDR3 coding DNA: TGCGCCAGCAGCCAAGGCCCGGGTGTGACGTCTGGCTACACCTTC. It specifies CASSQGPGVTSGYTF.

This clone has just a few counts. The chain joins TRBV2 to TRBJ2-5, with 8 positions matching TRBD2. The CDR3 runs 14 residues. The J segment lost 5 bases and the V segment lost 4 bases, leaving 6 bases of the junction unmatched. CDR1 SNHLY and CDR2 FYNNEI come from the germline V gene. DNA for the CDR3: TGTGCCAGCAGTGCCGGGGGGGCGATGGAGACCCAGTACTTC. Amino acids: CASSAGGAMETQYF.

This clone appeared once. The J gene is TRBJ2-5, the V gene TRBV5-1; 8 bases agree with TRBD1. The J call may not be correct, given that the DNA end is closer to TRBJ2-7. The CDR3 runs 14 residues. Germline-derived CDR1 and CDR2 are SGHRS and YFSETQ. This CDR3 is CASSYRQGTYEQYF. The DNA for the CDR3 is TGCGCCAGCAGCTACCGACAGGGGACCTACGAGCAGTACTTC.

The V and J genes are TRBV5-5 and TRBJ2-1; possibly TRBD2 for D (5 bases). Germline loops: CDR1 SGHKS, CDR2 YYEKEE (reference sequence). The ends were cut back, 4 bases at V and 4 bases at J, with 9 bases in the middle. This CDR3 is 13 amino acids long. CDR3 protein: CASSDEGYNEQFF. DNA for the CDR3: TGTGCCAGCAGCGACGAGGGTTACAATGAGCAGTTCTTC.

The V and J genes are TRBV7-3 and TRBJ2-7, with 11 bases aligning to TRBD2. Germline loops: CDR1 SGHTA, CDR2 FQGTGA. The trim removed 5 bases at V and 4 bases at J, leaving 7 bases unmatched. The length of the CDR3 is 15 residues. In nucleotides, the CDR3 is TGTGCCAGCAGCCCACGACTAGCGGGGAGATACGAGCAGTACTTC. Its translation is CASSPRLAGRYEQYF.

The gene calls are TRBV6-5 and TRBJ1-3; the D is unclear. The CDR3 sequence is 14 residues long. The germline V and J ends were trimmed by 5 bases and 0 bases, with 8 bases remaining between them. Germline CDR1 MNHEY, CDR2 SVGAGI. CDR3 sequence (DNA): TGTGCCAGCAGTCCCGGGAGCTCTGGAAACACCATATATTTT. It specifies CASSPGSSGNTIYF.

This chain joins TRBV19 and TRBJ2-2; 7 bases align to TRBD1. J was trimmed by 4 bases and V by 5 bases; bases with no gene match: 7. This CDR3 comprises 15 residues. Germline V gene sequence: CDR1 LNHDA, CDR2 SQIVND (reference sequence). The CDR3 reads CASSPTGVVTGELFF. The CDR3 bases are TGTGCCAGTAGTCCCACAGGGGTGGTCACCGGGGAGCTGTTTTTT.